These T cell receptor beta chains were read from a single sample in a study of a mutant IDH1 vaccine in newly diagnosed glioma. Method: immunoSEQ multiplex PCR; TCRdb's copy keeps in-frame clones and lacks some. Among under 90,000 clones, approximately 85% were seen once, and the ten largest hold 8.2%. This sample comprised PBMCs, obtained from a glioma patient treated with radiotherapy, temozolomide or both. Every receptor here comes from a man aged 50-60 years with glioma. Each CDR3 is given with its conserved first and last residue. Fields, in order: CDR3 DNA, CDR3 protein, V gene, clone size, J gene, D gene. A D gene is named only where the DNA matches it firmly. Size is omitted from some rows. Given values are once, few, many or a class for expanded clones.

DNA: TGTGCCAGTAGTATACGTCGGGGACCGGATAATTCACCCCTCCACTTT
CDR3: CASSIRRGPDNSPLHF
V: TRBV19
size: .
J: TRBJ1-6
D: .

DNA: TGTGCCAGCTCACCGGAGGGAGGCGGGGAGCTGTTTTTT
CDR3: CASSPEGGGELFF
V: TRBV18
size: .
J: TRBJ2-2
D: .

DNA: TGTGCCAGCAGTGTCACAGGGTATGGCTACACCTTC
CDR3: CASSVTGYGYTF
V: TRBV6-1
size: .
J: TRBJ1-2
D: .

DNA: TGTGCCAGCAGCTTAGAGTCCGCCATCTTCTACGAGCAGTACTTC
CDR3: CASSLESAIFYEQYF
V: TRBV7-2
size: .
J: TRBJ2-7
D: .

DNA: TGTGCCAGCAGTTACGGGGGGGCGAGTGAAAAACTGTTTTTT
CDR3: CASSYGGASEKLFF
V: TRBV6-5
size: .
J: TRBJ1-4
D: .

DNA: TGTGCCAGCAGTTTATCGAAAACTAGCGGGGACACAGATACGCAGTATTTT
CDR3: CASSLSKTSGDTDTQYF
V: TRBV27
size: .
J: TRBJ2-3
D: TRBD2

DNA: TGTGCCAGCAGCTCTACAGGGGGAGAATCCTACGAGCAGTACTTC
CDR3: CASSSTGGESYEQYF
V: TRBV5-4
size: .
J: TRBJ2-7
D: TRBD1

DNA: TGTGCCAGTAGTATAGATCAAGGGAGTGGTGAAGCTTTCTTT
CDR3: CASSIDQGSGEAFF
V: TRBV19
size: .
J: TRBJ1-1
D: .

DNA: TGTGCCAGCGGCCCGGGACTTCCGTACGAGCAGTACTTC
CDR3: CASGPGLPYEQYF
V: TRBV6-5
size: .
J: TRBJ2-7
D: .

DNA: TGTGCCAGCAGCGTATCCCACTCGGACAGCCAGGGGGGCTACACCTTC
CDR3: CASSVSHSDSQGGYTF
V: TRBV9
size: .
J: TRBJ1-2
D: .

DNA: TGCGCCAGCAGCTTGAGCCTCCAGGGAGATGAGCAGTTCTTC
CDR3: CASSLSLQGDEQFF
V: TRBV5-1
size: .
J: TRBJ2-1
D: .

DNA: TGCAGCGTCGACAAGTCTTTCTTT
CDR3: CSVDKSFF
V: TRBV29-1
size: .
J: TRBJ1-1
D: .

DNA: TGCGCCAGCAGCACGGGACAGGGTTATAATTCACCCCTCCACTTT
CDR3: CASSTGQGYNSPLHF
V: TRBV5-1
size: .
J: TRBJ1-6
D: TRBD1

DNA: TGTGCCAGCAGTCCTCTAGCAGATACGCAGTATTTT
CDR3: CASSPLADTQYF
V: TRBV28
size: .
J: TRBJ2-3
D: .

DNA: TGTGCCAGCAGCTTCGGGGATAGTAGGGAAAAACTGTTTTTT
CDR3: CASSFGDSREKLFF
V: TRBV7-9
size: medium-sized
J: TRBJ1-4
D: .

DNA: TGCAGCGTTTACGAACAGGGGCGGGGGAACACTGAAGCTTTCTTT
CDR3: CSVYEQGRGNTEAFF
V: TRBV29-1
size: once
J: TRBJ1-1
D: TRBD1

DNA: TGCGCCAGCAGCTTGGTAGGGGCTCTGAACACTGAAGCTTTCTTT
CDR3: CASSLVGALNTEAFF
V: TRBV5-1
size: .
J: TRBJ1-1
D: .

DNA: TGTGCCAGCAGCCAAGGAGCGGGGGGGCGAAATGAGCAGTTCTTC
CDR3: CASSQGAGGRNEQFF
V: TRBV4-2
size: .
J: TRBJ2-1
D: TRBD2

DNA: TGTGCCAGTAGTATAGGGAGCGGGGGGGCCTACAATGAGCAGTTCTTC
CDR3: CASSIGSGGAYNEQFF
V: TRBV19
size: .
J: TRBJ2-1
D: TRBD2